This T cell receptor (beta chain) came from a study of regulatory T cells in long-lasting Graves disease. For TCR beta, libraries came from iRepertoire HTBI primers and Arm-PCR of CDR3 regions. TCRdb re-analysed the multiplex PCR reads in MiXCR, keeping a single row per CDR3 protein. The sample lists a few hundred thousand distinct CDR3 sequences, 15% occurring once. Germline V CDR1 and CDR2: LNHDA, SQIVND (reference sequence). The CDR3 totals 14 residues. V lost 8 bases and J lost 2; bases outside the gene matches: 6. Time point in this sample: newly diagnosed GD, antithyroid drugs for less than 3 months. Researchers made the TCR library from RNA that was extracted from PBMCs. These same records also appear under a second study, on T cells in Graves' hyperthyroidism and ophthalmopathy. As that study records: The hyperthyroidism patients had all been newly diagnosed, and their disease duration was under 2 months. Their ages ranged from 18 to 65 years.

This sequence was found in a middle-aged woman with Graves disease. The material sequenced was peripheral blood mononuclear cells (PBMCs), taken at new diagnosis, from a patient treated with antithyroid drugs. The chain has TRBV19 and TRBJ2-1; 7 nucleotides agree with TRBD2. The CDR3 nucleotides read TGTGCCAGTCAGCGGGAATGGACCTACAATGAGCAGTTCTTC. It is translated as CASQREWTYNEQFF.